This T cell receptor (beta chain) was obtained from a study of early T cells in non-severe SARS-CoV-2 infection. Turning to the study itself: Sequencing of unsorted whole blood was done on bulk RNA, leaving chains unpaired.

This clonotype was counted between two and nine times. Its antigen is undetermined. This CDR3 has 15 amino acids. Germline loops: CDR1 LGHNA, CDR2 YNFKEQ. V was clipped by 4 bases and J by 5 bases; unmatched bases: 8. Each CDR3 protein is one row after TCRdb ran MiXCR on the 5' RACE reads. Of about 67,000 distinct CDR3 sequences detected, about 9.9% appear once; the ten largest clones hold 3% to 4%. Points from the study as a whole: Sequences matched to VDJdb favored anti-spike CD8 responses, while private and CD4 specificities were missed.

The V gene is TRBV4-2, the J gene TRBJ2-4; 7 nucleotides line up with TRBD1. The sequenced sample consisted of whole blood. The receptor's source is an adult who was a healthcare worker with PCR-confirmed SARS-CoV-2 infection or an uninfected control (not recorded which). This CDR3 is CASSLMDRPENIQYF. CDR3 bases: TGTGCCAGCAGCCTCATGGACAGGCCTGAAAACATTCAGTACTTC.